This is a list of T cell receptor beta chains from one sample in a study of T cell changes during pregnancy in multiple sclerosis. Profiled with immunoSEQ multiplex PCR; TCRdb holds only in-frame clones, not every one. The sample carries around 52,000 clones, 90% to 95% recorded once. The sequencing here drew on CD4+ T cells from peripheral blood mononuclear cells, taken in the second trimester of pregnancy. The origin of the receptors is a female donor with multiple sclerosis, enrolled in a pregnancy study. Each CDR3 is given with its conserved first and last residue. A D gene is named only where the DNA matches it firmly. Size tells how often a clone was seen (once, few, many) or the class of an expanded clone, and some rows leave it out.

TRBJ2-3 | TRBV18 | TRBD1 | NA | CASSPVPGQRGSQYF | TGTGCCAGCTCCCCTGTCCCGGGACAGCGAGGGTCGCAGTATTTT
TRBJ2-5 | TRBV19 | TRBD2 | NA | CASSIVPGLTQETQYF | TGTGCCAGTAGTATAGTCCCGGGACTAACTCAAGAGACCCAGTACTTC
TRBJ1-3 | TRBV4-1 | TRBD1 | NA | CASSQEGTGNSGNTIYF | TGCGCCAGCAGCCAAGAGGGGACAGGGAACTCTGGAAACACCATATATTTT
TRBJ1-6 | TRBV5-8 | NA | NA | CASSTWAPVIYNSPLHF | TGTGCCAGCAGCACTTGGGCCCCTGTAATCTATAATTCACCCCTCCACTTT
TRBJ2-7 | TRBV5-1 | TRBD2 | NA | CASSLGGGAIYEQYF | TGCGCCAGCAGCTTGGGCGGGGGGGCTATCTACGAGCAGTACTTC
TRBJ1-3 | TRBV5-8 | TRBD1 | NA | CASSLRRDSSGNTIYF | TGTGCCAGCAGCCTCCGCCGGGACAGCTCTGGAAACACCATATATTTT
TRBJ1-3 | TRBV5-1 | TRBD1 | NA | CASSLAGTGTGNTIYF | TGCGCCAGCAGCTTGGCCGGGACAGGGACTGGAAACACCATATATTTT
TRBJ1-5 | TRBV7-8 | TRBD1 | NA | CATAGQIDQPQHF | TGTGCCACCGCGGGACAGATAGATCAGCCCCAGCATTTT
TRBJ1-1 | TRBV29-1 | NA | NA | CSVTGLNTEAFF | TGCAGCGTTACAGGGCTTAACACTGAAGCTTTCTTT
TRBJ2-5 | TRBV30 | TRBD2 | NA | CAWWAGGWQETQYF | TGTGCCTGGTGGGCGGGAGGTTGGCAAGAGACCCAGTACTTC
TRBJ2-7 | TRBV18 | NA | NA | CASSPGYEQYF | TGTGCCAGCTCACCCGGCTACGAGCAGTACTTC
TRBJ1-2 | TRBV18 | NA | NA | CASSLRGYADGYTF | TGTGCCAGCTCGCTCAGGGGATATGCTGATGGCTACACCTTC
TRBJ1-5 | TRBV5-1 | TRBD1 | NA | CASSRTGGSNQPQHF | TGCGCCAGCAGCCGTACAGGGGGAAGCAATCAGCCCCAGCATTTT
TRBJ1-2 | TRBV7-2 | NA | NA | CASSLETGWSYGYTF | TGTGCCAGCAGCTTAGAGACAGGATGGTCCTATGGCTACACCTTC
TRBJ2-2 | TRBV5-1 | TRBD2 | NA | CASSLSSGGANTGELFF | TGCGCCAGCAGCTTGTCTAGCGGGGGCGCGAACACCGGGGAGCTGTTTTTT
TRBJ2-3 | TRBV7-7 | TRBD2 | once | CARILAGGTDTQYF | TGTGCCAGGATACTAGCGGGGGGCACAGATACGCAGTATTTT
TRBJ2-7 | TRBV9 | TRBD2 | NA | CASSVGGGAYEQYF | TGTGCCAGCAGCGTAGGCGGGGGGGCCTACGAGCAGTACTTC
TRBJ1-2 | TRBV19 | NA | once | CASSLDRYGYTF | TGTGCCAGTAGTCTGGACAGATATGGCTACACCTTC
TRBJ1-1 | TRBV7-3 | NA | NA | CASALRSYTEAFF | TGTGCCAGCGCGCTCCGAAGTTACACTGAAGCTTTCTTT
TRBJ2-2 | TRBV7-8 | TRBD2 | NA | CASRFTSGGELFF | TGTGCCAGCAGGTTTACTAGCGGGGGGGAGCTGTTTTTT
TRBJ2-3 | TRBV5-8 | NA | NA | CASSTDGGIGTDTQYF | TGTGCCAGCAGCACCGATGGCGGGATCGGCACAGATACGCAGTATTTT
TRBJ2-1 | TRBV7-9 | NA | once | CASSKQHPFNEQFF | TGTGCCAGCAGCAAACAACACCCCTTCAATGAGCAGTTCTTC
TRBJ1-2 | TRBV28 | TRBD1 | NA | CASEQGKRGYTF | TGTGCCAGCGAACAGGGGAAGAGGGGCTACACCTTC
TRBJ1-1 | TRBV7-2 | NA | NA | CASSLAGRVGNTEAFF | TGTGCCAGCAGCTTAGCGGGCAGGGTAGGGAACACTGAAGCTTTCTTT
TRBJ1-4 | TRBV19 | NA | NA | CASSVGTHNEKLFF | TGTGCCAGTAGTGTCGGGACACACAATGAAAAACTGTTTTTT
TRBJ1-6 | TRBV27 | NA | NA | CASSFTGAALHF | TGTGCCAGCAGTTTCACAGGAGCAGCCCTCCACTTT
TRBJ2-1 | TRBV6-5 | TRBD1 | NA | CASSRQGEQFF | TGTGCCAGCAGTAGACAGGGTGAGCAGTTCTTC
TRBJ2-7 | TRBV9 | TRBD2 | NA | CASSVGPGGPDEQYF | TGTGCCAGCAGCGTGGGCCCGGGAGGCCCCGACGAGCAGTACTTC
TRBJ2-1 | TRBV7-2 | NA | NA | CASSLARRPASEQFF | TGTGCCAGCAGCTTAGCCCGACGACCTGCTAGTGAGCAGTTCTTC
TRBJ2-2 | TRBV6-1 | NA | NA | CASSEALANTGELFF | TGTGCCAGCAGTGAAGCGCTAGCGAACACCGGGGAGCTGTTTTTT
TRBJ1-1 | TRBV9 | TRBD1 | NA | CASSPWDSNTEAFF | TGTGCCAGCAGCCCCTGGGACAGCAACACTGAAGCTTTCTTT
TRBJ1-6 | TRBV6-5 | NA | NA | CASSSYRSSYNSPLHF | TGTGCCAGCAGTTCTTACCGGAGCTCCTATAATTCACCCCTCCACTTT
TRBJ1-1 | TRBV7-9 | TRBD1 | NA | CASSFDRATEAFF | TGTGCCAGCAGCTTTGACAGGGCCACTGAAGCTTTCTTT
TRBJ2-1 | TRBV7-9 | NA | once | CASSSGLAYNEQFF | TGTGCCAGCAGCTCGGGGTTAGCCTACAATGAGCAGTTCTTC
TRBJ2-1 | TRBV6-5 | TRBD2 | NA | CASSYSGTSSNEQFF | TGTGCCAGCAGTTACTCGGGGACTAGCTCCAATGAGCAGTTCTTC
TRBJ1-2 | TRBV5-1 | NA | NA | CASSLSGQGGCTF | TGCGCCAGCAGCTTATCAGGTCAGGGTGGCTGCACCTTC
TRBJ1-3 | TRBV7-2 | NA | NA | CASSPGGIYSGNTIYF | TGTGCCAGCAGCCCAGGCGGGATCTACTCTGGAAACACCATATATTTT
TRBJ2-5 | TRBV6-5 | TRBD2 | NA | CASSYKRLAGGETQYF | TGTGCCAGCAGTTACAAAAGACTAGCGGGAGGAGAGACCCAGTACTTC
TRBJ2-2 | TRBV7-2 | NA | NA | CASSPLLAGAGELFF | TGTGCCAGCAGCCCTCTACTAGCCGGAGCCGGGGAGCTGTTTTTT